The 22 T cell receptor beta chains presented below share a single source sample, sequenced in a study of beta chain features in type 1 diabetes. General observations from the study: Patients with Type 1 diabetes showed moderately but significantly shorter TCRB CDR3s in all four CD4+ subsets.

For these TCRs, the target antigens are not known. The sequenced template was cDNA made from the entire isolated RNA. The assay was immunoSEQ multiplex PCR, and TCRdb's table has in-frame clones only and misses some. In the table there are roughly 340,000 clones, approximately 13% of which are singletons. The sample consisted of naive CD4+ T cells from blood. These receptors were obtained from a woman younger than 30 with type 1 diabetes.

As DNA, the CDR3 is TGTGCCAGCAGTCGACAGGGGGTTTTTGGGACAGATACGCAGTATTTT. It yields the protein CASSRQGVFGTDTQYF. This chain uses TRBV27 with TRBJ2-3, with TRBD1 matching over 9 bases. Per the germline V gene, CDR1 is MNHEY and CDR2 is SMNVEV (reference sequence). The junction had 9 bases not matched to a gene; V was cut back by 5 bases and J by 3 bases. The CDR3 is 16 residues long.

The V and J genes are TRBV7-9 and TRBJ2-7, with 9 bases fitting TRBD1. CDR3 length equals 17 residues. Germline-derived CDR1 and CDR2 are SEHNR and FQNEAQ (reference sequence). V shed 5 bases and J 0 bases; nucleotides not matched to a gene: 11. CDR3 sequence: CASSVGQGIGRSYEQYF. For the CDR3, the DNA is TGTGCCAGCAGCGTGGGACAGGGTATCGGTCGCTCCTACGAGCAGTACTTC.

CDR3: CSARDRVQLFF. CDR3 DNA: TGCAGTGCTAGAGACAGGGTACAGCTGTTTTTT. J is TRBJ2-2 and V is TRBV20-1, with D maybe TRBD1 (5 bases). CDR1 and CDR2 (germline): DFQATT, SNEGSKA (reference sequence). The CDR3 runs 11 residues. With 0 bases removed from V and 12 bases from J, the gap between germline ends came to 8 bases.

This chain uses TRBV2 with TRBJ2-7; TRBD1 is a possible D gene (6 bases). The V end was cut by 4 bases, the J end by 9 bases, with 16 bases between. Germline lookup yields CDR1 SNHLY and CDR2 FYNNEI. There are 13 residues in the CDR3. CDR3 nucleotide sequence: TGTGCCAGCAGTGGACAGGCCCAACGGGGGCAGTACTTC. This encodes CASSGQAQRGQYF.

This chain uses TRBV7-3 with TRBJ1-2; unclear D gene. CDR3 length: 15 amino acids. The V end lost 1 base, the J end lost 2 bases, and 11 bases lay between the germline ends. Germline V gene data show CDR1 as SGHTA and CDR2 as FQGTGA. The CDR3 DNA is TGTGCCAGCAGCTTAAGGGAGGGATCAAACTATGGCTACACCTTC. Protein sequence: CASSLREGSNYGYTF.

This clone appeared a few times. The chain has TRBV5-1 and TRBJ1-2; D possibly corresponds to TRBD1 (5 bases). CDR1 is SGHRS, CDR2 YFSETQ, per germline. This CDR3 is 14 amino acids long. V dropped 4 bases and J dropped 2 bases, with 12 bases sitting between them. Here the CDR3 reads CASSGLGQNYGYTF. The CDR3 coding sequence is TGCGCCAGCAGCGGGCTGGGGCAGAACTATGGCTACACCTTC.

The gene calls are TRBV6-5 and TRBJ2-1, with a possible D match to TRBD2 (6 bases). V lost 11 bases, J lost 7 bases, and 21 bases lay in between. Germline V gives CDR1 MNHEY, CDR2 SVGAGI. This CDR3 spans 14 amino acids. This CDR3 reads CAFETASDGNEQFF. The CDR3 DNA reads as TGTGCCTTCGAAACGGCTAGCGATGGAAATGAGCAGTTCTTC.

The V and J genes are TRBV4-3 and TRBJ1-2, with 8 bases aligning to TRBD1. Per the germline V gene, CDR1 is LGHNA and CDR2 is YSLEER. V lost 0 bases to trimming and J lost 8 bases; unmatched junction nucleotides: 5. CDR3 length: 14 residues. CDR3 sequence reads: CASSQDEDRDGYTF. The CDR3 DNA is TGCGCCAGCAGCCAAGATGAGGACAGGGACGGCTACACCTTC.

This clone was recorded a few times. This chain uses TRBV4-1 with TRBJ2-5, with 9 bases fitting TRBD2. The CDR3 covers 15 residues. CDR1 is MGHRA, CDR2 YSYEKL, per germline. J gave up 2 bases and V 0 bases, and 1 base lay outside the gene matches. In DNA form, the CDR3 reads TGCGCCAGCAGCCAAGACGGACTAGCGCAAGAGACCCAGTACTTC. It translates to CASSQDGLAQETQYF.

The CDR3 here is CASSPPGIRGTNQPQHF. Here the CDR3 DNA reads TGTGCCAGCTCACCACCGGGGATAAGAGGGACAAATCAGCCCCAGCATTTT. J is TRBJ1-5 and V is TRBV18, with D possibly being TRBD1 (6 bases). The V and J ends lost 0 bases and 4 bases respectively, with 16 bases between them. The CDR3 runs 17 residues. Germline V gene lookup returns CDR1 KGHSH and CDR2 LQKENI.

The rearrangement links TRBV9 to TRBJ2-1; D might be TRBD2 (5 bases). The germline V gene encodes CDR1 SGDLS and CDR2 YYNGEE. Trimming shortened V by 2 bases and J by 0 bases, and 15 bases separated the two germline ends. The CDR3 loop spans 17 amino acids. The CDR3 is CASSVRGDKSSYNEQFF. In DNA, the CDR3 is TGTGCCAGCAGCGTTCGGGGAGACAAGAGCTCCTACAATGAGCAGTTCTTC.

This clone was seen only a few times. The chain carries TRBV5-1 and TRBJ2-7; the D gene is possibly TRBD1 (6 bases). This CDR3 has 14 residues. Looked up from germline, CDR1 is SGHRS and CDR2 is YFSETQ. V gave up 5 bases and J gave up 2 bases, with 14 bases separating them. Here the CDR3 DNA reads TGCGCCAGCAGACCTGGGACATCTACCTACGAGCAGTACTTC. As protein: CASRPGTSTYEQYF.

The chain has TRBV7-6 and TRBJ2-3; 9 nucleotides line up with TRBD1. With V trimmed by 5 bases and J by 0 bases, 3 bases remained unmatched. CDR1 is SGHVS and CDR2 is FNYEAQ in the germline V gene. The CDR3 loop spans 15 amino acids. The CDR3 region has the DNA TGTGCCAGCAGCCTAGGGACAGGGAGCACAGATACGCAGTATTTT. Translated: CASSLGTGSTDTQYF.

J is TRBJ2-3 and V is TRBV5-4, with 10 bases lining up with TRBD2. This CDR3 contains 17 residues. Germline CDR1 SGHNT, CDR2 YYREEE (reference sequence). J was trimmed by 3 bases and V by 10 bases; bases with no gene match: 17. The CDR3 protein is CASTLRASGSWTDTQYF. CDR3 sequence (DNA): TGTGCCTCCACCCTGCGGGCTAGCGGGAGTTGGACAGATACGCAGTATTTT. The variable domain in full, completed from reference TRBV5-4 and TRBJ2-3, reads ETGVTQSPTHLIKTRGQQVTLRCSSQSGHNTVSWYQQALGQGPQFIFQYYREEENGRGNFPPRFSGLQFPNYSSELNVNALELDDSALYLCASTLRASGSWTDTQYFGPGTRLTVL.

This clone was seen a handful of times. The chain couples TRBV5-4 to TRBJ1-2, with 7 bases aligning to TRBD1. In germline, CDR1 is SGHNT, CDR2 YYREEE (reference sequence). Trimming removed 4 bases from V and 3 bases from J; junction bases left unmatched: 9. The CDR3 loop spans 15 amino acids. The CDR3 sequence: CASSQAPGTDYGYTF. The CDR3 nucleotides are TGTGCCAGCAGCCAAGCCCCCGGGACAGACTATGGCTACACCTTC.

This clone showed up just a few times. The CDR3 DNA reads TGTGCCAGCAGCTTAGTGAGCGGCTATGGCTACACCTTC. This gives the protein CASSLVSGYGYTF. J is TRBJ1-2 and V is TRBV11-2; D not certain. The CDR3 has 13 amino acids. Germline CDR1 reads SGHAT; CDR2 reads FQNNGV. Trimming took off 1 base at V and 4 bases at J, with 7 bases between the two ends.

This clone was observed a handful of times. V is TRBV7-2 and J is TRBJ2-7; D gene unclear. Trimming cost V 0 bases and J 4 bases, with 7 bases left between them. CDR1 is SGHTA, CDR2 FQGNSA, per germline. The CDR3 totals 13 residues. In nucleotides, the CDR3 is TGTGCCAGCAGCTTAGCACACGGGTACGAGCAGTACGTC. Encoded protein: CASSLAHGYEQYV.

A few counts support this clone. V usage is TRBV28 and J usage is TRBJ2-1; perhaps TRBD2 as D (5 bases). This CDR3 spans 15 amino acids. Germline V lookup: CDR1 MDHEN, CDR2 SYDVKM. V shed 6 bases and J shed 0 bases, with 12 bases lying between them. CDR3 coding DNA: TGTGCCAGCAGATCTAGCTCGAGCTCCTACAATGAGCAGTTCTTC. It is translated as CASRSSSSSYNEQFF.

This clone was counted between two and nine times. This chain joins TRBV4-1 and TRBJ2-5, with D perhaps TRBD2 (6 bases). CDR1 is MGHRA, CDR2 YSYEKL, per germline. The CDR3 is 17 residues long. V was clipped by 1 base and J by 2 bases, with 17 bases between them. The CDR3 loop is CASSQGNRELGQETQYF. The CDR3 DNA reads TGCGCCAGCAGCCAAGGGAATCGGGAGTTAGGGCAAGAGACCCAGTACTTC.

There are a few counts of this clone. The V gene is TRBV5-1, the J gene TRBJ2-2, with D unresolved. Germline V gives CDR1 SGHRS, CDR2 YFSETQ. V shed 4 bases and J shed 1 base, with 17 bases lying between them. There are 17 residues in the CDR3. As DNA, the CDR3 is TGCGCCAGCAGCCCCCGTGTAGCCTTAATGAACACCGGGGAGCTGTTTTTT. It encodes CASSPRVALMNTGELFF.

The CDR3 protein is CASSPRQGNEKLFF. In nucleotides, the CDR3 is TGTGCCAGCAGTCCCCGTCAGGGCAATGAAAAACTGTTTTTT. The chain employs TRBV6-6 and TRBJ1-4, with D possibly TRBD1 on 5 matching bases. The length of the CDR3 is 14 residues. Trimming shortened V by 5 bases and J by 5 bases, and 12 bases separated the two germline ends. Looked up from germline, CDR1 is MNHNY and CDR2 is SVGAGI (reference sequence).

A few counts support this clone. This chain joins TRBV6-1 and TRBJ2-5, with D perhaps matching TRBD2 (6 bases). The CDR3 is 13 residues long. Germline lookup yields CDR1 MNHNS and CDR2 SASEGT. V lost 6 bases to trimming and J lost 4 bases, with 12 bases between them. CDR3 in amino acids: CASSHPGRETQYF. DNA of the CDR3: TGTGCCAGCAGCCACCCCGGGAGAGAGACCCAGTACTTC.